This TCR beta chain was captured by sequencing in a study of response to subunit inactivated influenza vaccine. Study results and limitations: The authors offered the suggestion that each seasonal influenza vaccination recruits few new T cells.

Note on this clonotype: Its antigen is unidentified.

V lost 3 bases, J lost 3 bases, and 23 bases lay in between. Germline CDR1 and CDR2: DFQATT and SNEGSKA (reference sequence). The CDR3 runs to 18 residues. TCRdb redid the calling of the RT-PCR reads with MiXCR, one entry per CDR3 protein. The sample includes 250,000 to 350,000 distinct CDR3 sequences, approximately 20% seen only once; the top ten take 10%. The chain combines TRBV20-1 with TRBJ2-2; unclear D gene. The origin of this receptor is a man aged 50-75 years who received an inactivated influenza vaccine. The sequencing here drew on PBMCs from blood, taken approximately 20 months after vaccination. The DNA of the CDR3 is TGCAGTGCTAGGGCCCTGGATGAAGGTAGAGGTTACACCGGGGAGCTGTTTTTT. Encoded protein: CSARALDEGRGYTGELFF.